The source of this T cell receptor beta chain is a study of blood T cells in healthy people across ages. V lost 4 bases and J lost 1, with 12 bases in between. The length of the CDR3 is 14 residues. Germline lookup yields CDR1 SGHDT and CDR2 YYEEEE. This clonotype was observed at least ten times. Alongside a J-beta primer mix, a sample-barcoded 5' primer served in a second PCR lasting about 7 to 11 cycles. Via MiXCR, TCRdb re-called the 5' RACE reads, giving one row per CDR3 protein. This table has 800,000 to 950,000 distinct CDR3 sequences, about 29% appearing once. The sample also formed part of further work on T cells of mothers and their children. From that paper: The people who donated were a few healthy Caucasian mothers and their six children. Extracted RNA, in its entirety, went into cDNA synthesis at around 1.5 ug per 15 ul. The authors found no persistent microchimeric T cell clones.

The material sequenced was blood. The gene calls are TRBV5-6 and TRBJ2-7; D call uncertain. The TCR was taken from a woman aged 40 to 50 in good health. The DNA of the CDR3 is TGTGCCAGCAGCCAACAAAGCTCTTCCTACGAGCAGTACTTC. Protein product: CASSQQSSSYEQYF. The whole variable domain, filled in from reference TRBV5-6 and TRBJ2-7, reads DAGVTQSPTHLIKTRGQQVTLRCSPKSGHDTVSWYQQALGQGPQFIFQYYEEEERQRGNFPDRFSGHQFPNYSSELNVNALLLGDSALYLCASSQQSSSYEQYFGPGTRLTVT.